What follows is one T cell receptor (beta chain) and its context. No antigen is known for it. The record has no base qualities; no much larger clone is one base away. These data belong to a study of shared clonotypes between healthy human individuals (TCRdb year 2020). Study-wide context: Three men and a couple of women, aged 18 to 49 years, made up the cohort. For each donor, three plates each were used for CD4 naive and CD4 memory, two plates were used for CD8 naive, and one plate was used for CD8 memory. The study deeply sequenced blood TCR repertoires of about 5 healthy adults to estimate repertoire size and the extent of clonotype sharing between individuals. To increase sequencing depth and limit assay-specific biases, different laboratories used diverse techniques to prepare libraries and sequence TCR repertoires. Leukapheresis yielded between about 0.85 and 9.5 billion PBMCs per donor. The investigation overall reported the following: The genetic and exposure-history diversity represented was limited by the small number of donors. Based on pairwise subsampling, the degree of clonotype sharing among donors was expected to be affected by sequencing depth. Across a few donors, around 5% of naive CD4, 3% to 4% of naive CD8, around 2.1% of memory CD4, and approximately 0.4% of memory CD8 clonotypes were shared. Compared with non-shared clonotypes, clonotypes shared by all four sorted-subset donors had higher generation probabilities. Even with the large sequencing depth, rarefaction of the sorted-subset datasets indicated that sequencing was incomplete. Naive subsets generally had larger estimated clonotype richness than memory subsets did. Sampling was restricted to blood, and TCR repertoires in tissues likely differ from the TCR repertoires found in blood.

The donors were healthy, HIV-negative adults with no recently reported acute infections or vaccinations. Every donor was a Caucasian adult living in Nashville, Tennessee, USA. CD4+ T cells were enriched by magnetic negative selection, after which naive cells were positively selected on CD45RA and the negative fraction was taken as the memory subset. Blood was collected by leukapheresis, and PBMCs were isolated by Ficoll-Histopaque density gradient centrifugation and then cryopreserved in liquid nitrogen vapor phase. Analytical flow cytometry was used to check the purity and quantity of each magnetically sorted T cell population. Genomic DNA was isolated from each sorted fraction and quantified by UV absorbance on a Nanodrop 2000c. TCR CDR3 regions were amplified from genomic DNA by multiplex PCR using the deep immunoSEQ assay. Extracted genomic DNA from each cell subset was distributed evenly across all wells of several immunoSEQ 96-well plates, and each plate was treated as a replicate. For sorted subsets, approximately 210 ng genomic DNA, equal to 25,000 to 35,000 T cell genomes, was loaded into each replicate PCR. Purified libraries were measured with a Qubit 3.0 fluorometer, size-checked on a Bioanalyzer 2100, and measured again with the KAPA Library Quantification kit. Each immunoSEQ 96-well plate was sequenced on its own single-read 150-cycle Illumina NextSeq 550 flow cell. In the paper's pipeline: Because the immunoSEQ output included only junctional sequences and no quality scores, the filtering could not be the same as the filtering used for full-length reads. To assign V/J genes and CDR3, sequences were annotated against IMGT germline references using PyIR, a Python wrapper for IgBLAST v1.9. Any read was removed if the V/J assignment was weak (E-value above 1e-6), the CDR3 was missing, or the read contained stop codons, out-of-frame junctions, or ambiguous translated residues. V3J clonotypes were defined as sequences sharing an identical inferred V gene, J gene, and CDR3 amino acid sequence. To compute the percentage overlap between repertoires, the number of shared unique clonotypes was divided by the size of the smaller repertoire. Repertoire richness was assessed with RTK rarefaction, the Chao1 estimator, and Recon v2.1 estimates of unobserved clonotypes. For all TCRbeta clonotypes obtained by the gDNA method from several donors, generation probabilities were computed with OLGA. The table was pulled from immuneACCESS by TCRdb, which kept in-frame rearrangements only. Such tables lose some clones; where checked, under half of the loss comes from unresolved V genes, and the rest has no known cause. That table is the source of V, J and clone size, and D and trimming were worked out from the DNA. The sample contains nearly 1,000,000 clones, more than 75% of them found a single time. The ten largest account for about 1.5% of the sample.

The material sequenced was memory CD4+ T cells sorted from blood. In the paper's terms, the cell subset or site label means: CD45RA-negative fraction. This TCR derives from a man younger than 35 in good health.

CDR3 protein: CASNKDGLPSNEQFF. The nucleotide sequence reads TGTGCCAGCAACAAAGACGGGCTCCCGTCCAATGAGCAGTTCTTC. The sequence joins TRBV7-2 to TRBJ2-1; the D gene is unclear. V gives up 7 bases and J gives up 6 bases, and the segment between their germline ends measures 19 bases. From the cysteine through the phenylalanine, the CDR3 covers 15 amino acids. Only the CDR3 DNA is retained, 45 bases long and in frame from the first base. CDR1 and CDR2 are read off the germline V gene as SGHTA and FQGNSA.